This TCR beta chain was retrieved from a study of breast tumors, draining lymph nodes, adjacent tissues. Findings of the study overall: Luminal-like breast cancer showed significantly greater tumor-nontumor repertoire similarity than basal-like breast cancer did. Tumors had less TCR diversity than lymph nodes, more than nontumor tissue. Findings are consistent with lymph node origin and intratumoral expansion of most tumor T cells. Tumor T cell lymph node origin was a supported hypothesis, not proven.

The germline gives CDR1 SGHTA, CDR2 FQGTGA. The CDR3 is made up of 15 amino acids. Details on this clonotype: The antigen remains undetermined. At one of its ends the junction is not consistent with the germline gene, which may arise from a read error.

MiXCR was run by TCRdb on the multiplex PCR reads, yielding one entry per CDR3 protein. This table holds some 21,000 distinct CDR3 sequences, approximately 48% found once. This TCR was recovered from a female donor with breast cancer. Some clones in this sample may be carry-over from other donors' samples. The V call is TRBV7-3, the J call TRBJ2-6; 8 positions agree with TRBD2. The sequenced sample consisted of breast tumor tissue. CDR3 protein: CASSFLAGGANVLPF. The CDR3 DNA reads TGTGCCAGCAGCTTTCTAGCGGGCGGGGCTAACGTCCTGCCTTTC.